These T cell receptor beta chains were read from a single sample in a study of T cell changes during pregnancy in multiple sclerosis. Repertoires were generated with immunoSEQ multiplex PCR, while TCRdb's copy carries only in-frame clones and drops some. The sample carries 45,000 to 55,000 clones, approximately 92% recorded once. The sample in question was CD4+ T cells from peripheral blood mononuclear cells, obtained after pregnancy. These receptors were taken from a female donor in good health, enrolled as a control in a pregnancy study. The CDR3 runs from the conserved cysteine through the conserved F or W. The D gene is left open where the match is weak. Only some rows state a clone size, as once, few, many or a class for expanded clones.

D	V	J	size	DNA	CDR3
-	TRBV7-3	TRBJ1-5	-	TGTGCCAGCAGCTTAATTCACGGGGTGGGGCAGCCCCAGCATTTT	CASSLIHGVGQPQHF
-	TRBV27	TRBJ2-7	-	TGTGCCAGCAGAACTCAGGGGACCGGAACGTGGGAGCAGTACTTC	CASRTQGTGTWEQYF
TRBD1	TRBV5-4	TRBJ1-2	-	TGTGCCAGCAGCAAAAACGAAGGACAGGGGGGCTACACCTTC	CASSKNEGQGGYTF
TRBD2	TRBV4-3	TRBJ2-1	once	TGCGCCAGCAGCCAAGCAATGAGCGGGGGGGCCTACAATGAGCAGTTCTTC	CASSQAMSGGAYNEQFF
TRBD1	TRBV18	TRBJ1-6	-	TGTGCCAGCTCAAGGGACAGGGACAATTCACCCCTCCACTTT	CASSRDRDNSPLHF
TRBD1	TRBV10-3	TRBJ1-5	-	TGTGCCATCAGTGCGGGGACAGGGAATCAGCCCCAGCATTTT	CAISAGTGNQPQHF
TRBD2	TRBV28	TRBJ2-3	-	TGTGCCAGCAAAACTAGCGGGGGCCTAGGTACGCAGTATTTT	CASKTSGGLGTQYF
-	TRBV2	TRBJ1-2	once	TGTGCCAGCACCAGGAAGGGGGTTAACTATGGCTACACCTTC	CASTRKGVNYGYTF
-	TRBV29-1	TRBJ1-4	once	TGCAGCGTTCGGGAGCTTAATGAAAAACTGTTTTTT	CSVRELNEKLFF
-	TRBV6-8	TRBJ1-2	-	TGTGCCAGGCCTATGTTAGCGGCCAAATCGGGAGCTAACTATGGCTACACCTTC	CARPMLAAKSGANYGYTF
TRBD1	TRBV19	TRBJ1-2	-	TGTGCCAGTGGCCACGCAGGGGGTAGCATCTATGGCTACACCTTC	CASGHAGGSIYGYTF
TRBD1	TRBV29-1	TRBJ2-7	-	TGCAGCTATTCCGGGACAGGGATGTACGAGCAGTACTTC	CSYSGTGMYEQYF
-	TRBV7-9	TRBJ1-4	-	TGTGCCAGCAGCTTAAAGGACACTCCCCACTCGGGACTGTTTTTT	CASSLKDTPHSGLFF
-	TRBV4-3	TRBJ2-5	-	TGCGCCAGCAGCCAAGGCGGGCGAGGCCAAGAGACCCAGTACTTC	CASSQGGRGQETQYF
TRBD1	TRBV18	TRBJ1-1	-	TGTGCCAGCTCACCGGGACAGGGCTGGGGCACTGAAGCTTTCTTT	CASSPGQGWGTEAFF
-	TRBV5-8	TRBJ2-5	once	TGTGCCAGCAGCGGAGGGTTCCGGGGTTCCCTAGAGACCCAGTACTTC	CASSGGFRGSLETQYF
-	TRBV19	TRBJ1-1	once	TGTGCCAGTAGTATTTTGACACAGAACACTGAAGCTTTCTTT	CASSILTQNTEAFF
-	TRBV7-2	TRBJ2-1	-	TGTGCCAGCAGTTCCCTCTCCTACAATGAGCAGTTCTTC	CASSSLSYNEQFF
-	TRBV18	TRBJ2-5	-	TGTGCCAGCTCACCGGCCTCAAAACAAGAGACCCAGTACTTC	CASSPASKQETQYF
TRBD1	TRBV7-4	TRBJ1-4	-	TGTGCCAGCAGCTTAGGCCAGACAGGGACTAATGAAAAACTGTTTTTT	CASSLGQTGTNEKLFF
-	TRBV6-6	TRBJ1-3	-	TGTGCCAGCAGTACGCGGGGGGCTGGAAACACCATATATTTT	CASSTRGAGNTIYF
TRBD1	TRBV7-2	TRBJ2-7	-	TGTGCCAGCAGCTCTGTCACGACAGGGCCCTACGAGCAGTACTTC	CASSSVTTGPYEQYF
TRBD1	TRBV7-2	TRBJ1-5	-	TGTGCCAGCAGCTTGGATACCACAGGGGAGCAGCATTTT	CASSLDTTGEQHF
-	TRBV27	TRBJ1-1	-	TGTGCCAGCAAAGGGGGAAGTGAAGCTTTCTTT	CASKGGSEAFF
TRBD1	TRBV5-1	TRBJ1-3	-	TGCGCCAGCAGCCCCGGACAGGGCGATGGAAACACCATATATTTT	CASSPGQGDGNTIYF
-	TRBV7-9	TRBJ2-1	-	TGTGCCAGCAGCTTATCGGGCCCCCGGGGGGCTGTGGGGCAGTTCTTC	CASSLSGPRGAVGQFF
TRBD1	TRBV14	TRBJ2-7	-	TGTGCCAGCAGCCGATGGACAGGGAGCTCCTACGAGCAGTACTTC	CASSRWTGSSYEQYF
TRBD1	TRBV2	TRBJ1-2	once	TGTGCCAGCAGCCGACAGGGAAAGAGCTATGGCTACACCTTC	CASSRQGKSYGYTF
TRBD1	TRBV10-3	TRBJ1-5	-	TGTGCCATCAGTCGGGACAGATGGAATCAGCCCCAGCATTTT	CAISRDRWNQPQHF
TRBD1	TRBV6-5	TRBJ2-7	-	TGTGCCAGCACCAGCAGGGGACAGGGGACCTACGAGCAGTACTTC	CASTSRGQGTYEQYF
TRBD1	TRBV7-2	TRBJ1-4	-	TGTGCCAGCAGTCGACAGGGGCTCGGGGAAAAACTGTTTTTT	CASSRQGLGEKLFF
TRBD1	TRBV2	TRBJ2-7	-	TGTGCCAGCAGTGGAGGACAGGTCCGCGAGCAGTACTTC	CASSGGQVREQYF
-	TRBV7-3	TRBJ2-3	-	TGTGCCAGCAGCTTAGTAGGGGCAGATACGCAGTATTTT	CASSLVGADTQYF
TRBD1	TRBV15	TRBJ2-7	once	TGTGCCACCAGCAGAATTGACAGGGTGGGGGAGCAGTACTTC	CATSRIDRVGEQYF
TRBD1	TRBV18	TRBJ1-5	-	TGTGCCAGCTCACTCGCCAGGGGGGAAGATCAGCCCCAGCATTTT	CASSLARGEDQPQHF
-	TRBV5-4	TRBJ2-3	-	TGTGCCAGCAGCTTTTCGGTAATGGATACGCAGTATTTT	CASSFSVMDTQYF